The 3 T cell receptor beta chains below all came from one sample that was sequenced in a study of T-cell memory formation after mild COVID-19 (TCRdb year 2021). Libraries were prepared through 5' RACE. TCRdb names Illumina NovaSeq 6000 as the instrument used. The public reads were run again by TCRdb, first through fastp at Q25 and then through MiXCR, and only productive beta chains were kept. Each CDR3 protein gets just one entry, which takes the most common genes and DNA from the rows behind it. The sample data list a few hundred thousand distinct CDR3 sequences, and 20% to 25% of these were observed just once. 8.8% of the sample is taken by the ten largest. The sample consisted of PBMCs or a T cell subset sorted from them (not recorded which). These receptors were obtained from an adult woman who had mild COVID-19 (a few samples of this study predate the infection). The sample titles of this study are shuffled in the database, so cell type and time point are left out; the donor was told from shared clones.

This clonotype was seen a few times. In nucleotides, the CDR3 is TGCGCCAGCAGCCAGATAGCGGGGAACCCCTACGAGCAGTACTTC. Its protein is CASSQIAGNPYEQYF. V usage is TRBV4-3 and J usage is TRBJ2-7; 8 bases fit TRBD2. Germline-derived CDR1 and CDR2 are LGHNA and YSLEER. V gave up 3 bases and J gave up 2 bases; unmatched junction bases: 6. The CDR3 loop spans 15 amino acids.

For the CDR3, the DNA is TGTGCCACCAACGGGGGCGGGAACACTGAAGCTTTCTTT. Residues: CATNGGGNTEAFF. The rearrangement links TRBV24-1 to TRBJ1-1; TRBD1 might be the D (6 bases). The CDR3 has 13 amino acids. V was clipped by 8 bases and J by 1 base, with 10 bases between them. From germline, CDR1 is KGHDR and CDR2 SFDVKD.

This clonotype was seen a few times. The gene calls are TRBV12-3 or TRBV12-4 and TRBJ2-3, with TRBD2 matching over 9 bases. The CDR3 has 15 amino acids. Unmatched junction bases numbered 8, after V lost 4 bases and J lost 6 bases. CDR3 coding DNA: TGTGCCAGCAGTTGGTCGCGGGAGGGCCGGGATACGCAGTATTTT. Translated, it gives CASSWSREGRDTQYF.